Here is one T cell receptor beta chain with its context. The table came from immunoSEQ multiplex PCR; TCRdb's copy has only in-frame clones and leaves some out. The repertoire has over 85,000 clones, roughly four fifths of them found once; the top ten carry around 9.5%. The record originates from a study of blood T cell repertoires in COVID-19. The CDR3 spans 14 residues. The germline V and J ends were trimmed by 5 bases and 1 base, with 8 bases remaining between them. Germline V gene sequence: CDR1 MRHNA, CDR2 SNTAGT. Sequenced material: peripheral blood. The sequence came from a man aged 35 to 55 with active or convalescent COVID-19. The rearrangement uses TRBV6-4 and TRBJ2-2, with a tentative D call TRBD2 (5 bases). The CDR3 DNA reads as TGTGCCAGCAGTTTCGAGGGGAACACCGGGGAGCTGTTTTTT. Amino acid sequence: CASSFEGNTGELFF.